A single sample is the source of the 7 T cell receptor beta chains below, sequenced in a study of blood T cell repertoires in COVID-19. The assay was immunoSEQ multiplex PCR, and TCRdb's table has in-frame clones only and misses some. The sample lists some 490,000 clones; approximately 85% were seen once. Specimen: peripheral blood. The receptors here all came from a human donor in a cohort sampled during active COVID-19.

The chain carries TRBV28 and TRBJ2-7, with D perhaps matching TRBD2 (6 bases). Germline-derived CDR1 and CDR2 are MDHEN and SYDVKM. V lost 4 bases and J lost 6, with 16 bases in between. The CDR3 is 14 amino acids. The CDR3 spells CASSSLPAGIEQYF. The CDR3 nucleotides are TGTGCCAGCAGTTCCCTCCCTGCGGGAATCGAGCAGTACTTC.

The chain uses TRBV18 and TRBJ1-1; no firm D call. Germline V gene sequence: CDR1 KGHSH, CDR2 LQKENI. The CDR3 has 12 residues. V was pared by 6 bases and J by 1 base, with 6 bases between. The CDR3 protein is CASSTGNTEAFF. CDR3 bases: TGTGCCAGCTCGACGGGGAACACTGAAGCTTTCTTT.

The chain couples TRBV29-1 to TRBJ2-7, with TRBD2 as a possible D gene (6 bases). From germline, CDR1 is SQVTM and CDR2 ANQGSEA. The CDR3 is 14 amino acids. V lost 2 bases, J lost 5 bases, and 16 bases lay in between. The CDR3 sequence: CSVERRGPPHEQYF. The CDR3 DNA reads TGCAGCGTTGAAAGGCGGGGTCCCCCACACGAGCAGTACTTC.

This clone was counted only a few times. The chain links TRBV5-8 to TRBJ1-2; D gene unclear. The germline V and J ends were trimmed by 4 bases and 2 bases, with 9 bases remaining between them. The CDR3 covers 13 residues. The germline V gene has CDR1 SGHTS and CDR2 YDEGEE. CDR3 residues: CASSRLNNYGYTF. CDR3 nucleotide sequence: TGTGCCAGCAGCCGACTCAACAACTATGGCTACACCTTC.

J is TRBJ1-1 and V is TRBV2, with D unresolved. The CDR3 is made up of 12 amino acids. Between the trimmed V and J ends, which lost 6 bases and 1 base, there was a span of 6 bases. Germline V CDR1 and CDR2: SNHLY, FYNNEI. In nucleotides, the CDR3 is TGTGCCAGCAGAGCCTCGAACACTGAAGCTTTCTTT. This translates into CASRASNTEAFF.

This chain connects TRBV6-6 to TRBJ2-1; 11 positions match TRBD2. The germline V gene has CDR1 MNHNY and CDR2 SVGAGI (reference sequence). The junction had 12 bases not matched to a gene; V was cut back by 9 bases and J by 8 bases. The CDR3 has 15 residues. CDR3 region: CASLTSGSFMYEQFF. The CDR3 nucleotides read TGTGCCAGTCTAACTAGCGGGAGTTTTATGTATGAGCAGTTCTTC.

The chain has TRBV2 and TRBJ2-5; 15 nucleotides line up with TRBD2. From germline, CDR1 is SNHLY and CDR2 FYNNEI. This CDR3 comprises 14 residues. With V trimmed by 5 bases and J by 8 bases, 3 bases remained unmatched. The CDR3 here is CASSPGLAGGTQYF. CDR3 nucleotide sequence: TGTGCCAGCAGTCCGGGACTAGCGGGAGGTACCCAGTACTTC.